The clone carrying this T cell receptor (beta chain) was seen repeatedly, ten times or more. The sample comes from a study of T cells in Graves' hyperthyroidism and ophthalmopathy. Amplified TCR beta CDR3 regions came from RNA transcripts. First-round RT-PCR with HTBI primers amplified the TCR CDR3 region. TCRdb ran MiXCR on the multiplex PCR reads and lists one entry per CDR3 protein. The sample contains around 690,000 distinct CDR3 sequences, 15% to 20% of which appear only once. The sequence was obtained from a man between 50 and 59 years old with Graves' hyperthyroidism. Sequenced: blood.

CDR3 DNA sequence: TGTGCCAGCAGCCCCGGGGGGGTCTCTGAAGCTTTCTTT. Protein sequence: CASSPGGVSEAFF. J is TRBJ1-1 and V is TRBV11-2; weak D call: TRBD1 (5 bases). The CDR3 runs 13 residues. Germline CDR1 and CDR2: SGHAT and FQNNGV. With 5 bases removed from V and 6 bases from J, the gap between germline ends came to 13 bases.